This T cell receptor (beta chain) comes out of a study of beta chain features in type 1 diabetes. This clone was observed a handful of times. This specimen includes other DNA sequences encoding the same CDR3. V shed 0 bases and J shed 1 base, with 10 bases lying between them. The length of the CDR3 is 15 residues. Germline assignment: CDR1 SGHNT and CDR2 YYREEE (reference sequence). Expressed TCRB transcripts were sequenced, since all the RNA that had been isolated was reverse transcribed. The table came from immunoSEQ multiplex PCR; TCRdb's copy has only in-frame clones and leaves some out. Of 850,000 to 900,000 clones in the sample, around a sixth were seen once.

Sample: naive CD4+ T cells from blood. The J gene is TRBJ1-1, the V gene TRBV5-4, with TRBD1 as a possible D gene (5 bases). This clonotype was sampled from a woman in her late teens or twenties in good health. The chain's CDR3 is CASSLVGQGNTEAFF. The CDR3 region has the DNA TGTGCCAGCAGCTTGGTCGGGCAGGGGAACACTGAAGCTTTCTTT.